Listed below are T cell receptor beta chains from one sample, sequenced in a study of T cells in Graves' hyperthyroidism and ophthalmopathy. One entry per CDR3 protein results from TCRdb running MiXCR on the multiplex PCR reads. The sample holds hundreds of thousands of distinct CDR3 sequences, 45% seen once. Input material: peripheral blood or thyroid tissue (not recorded which). The receptors shown here come from an adult man with Graves' disease, either hyperthyroidism or ophthalmopathy (not recorded which). The CDR3 runs from the conserved cysteine through the conserved F or W. Fields, in order: CDR3 protein, CDR3 DNA, J gene, D gene, clone size, V gene. D genes are given only for firm matches. Not all rows give a size; the values are once, few, many and, for expanded clones, a class.

CASTQRGLNYGYTF	TGTGCCAGTACCCAAAGAGGCCTCAACTATGGCTACACCTTC	TRBJ1-2	NA	NA	TRBV11-2
CSATQGVSEKLFF	TGCAGTGCTACTCAGGGGGTCAGTGAAAAACTGTTTTTT	TRBJ1-4	TRBD1	many	TRBV20-1
CATSETGAGLGELFF	TGTGCCACCAGTGAGACAGGGGCGGGCCTCGGGGAGCTGTTTTTT	TRBJ2-2	TRBD1	NA	TRBV24-1
CSARTGGGVYGYTF	TGCAGTGCTAGAACCGGTGGCGGCGTGTATGGCTACACCTTC	TRBJ1-2	NA	NA	TRBV20-1
CASSSDYNSPLHF	TGTGCCAGCAGCTCAGACTATAATTCACCCCTCCACTTT	TRBJ1-6	NA	few	TRBV7-9
CASSSQDSREEKLFF	TGTGCCAGCAGCTCACAGGACAGCCGAGAGGAAAAACTGTTTTTT	TRBJ1-4	NA	NA	TRBV7-2
CASKWTSGSGETQYF	TGTGCCAGCAAGTGGACTAGCGGGAGCGGGGAGACCCAGTACTTC	TRBJ2-5	TRBD2	many	TRBV7-8
CATSGFGQKENYGYTF	TGTGCCACCAGTGGCTTCGGCCAAAAAGAGAACTATGGCTACACCTTC	TRBJ1-2	NA	few	TRBV24-1
CSARQTAQETQYF	TGCAGTGCTAGACAGACGGCCCAAGAGACCCAGTACTTC	TRBJ2-5	NA	NA	TRBV20-1
CASSSGQVKNTEAFF	TGTGCCAGCAGCTCCGGACAGGTAAAGAACACTGAAGCTTTCTTT	TRBJ1-1	TRBD1	NA	TRBV11-2
CASVSGGGEKLFF	TGTGCCAGCGTTAGCGGCGGGGGCGAAAAACTGTTTTTT	TRBJ1-4	NA	NA	TRBV2
CASTKFAGVGETQYF	TGTGCCAGCACCAAGTTCGCAGGGGTTGGGGAGACCCAGTACTTC	TRBJ2-5	NA	NA	TRBV7-9
CSASKGGLNEKLFF	TGCAGTGCTAGCAAAGGGGGCTTGAATGAAAAACTGTTTTTT	TRBJ1-4	TRBD1	NA	TRBV20-1
CAISVSGVSYEQYF	TGTGCCATCAGTGTTAGCGGGGTCTCCTACGAGCAGTACTTC	TRBJ2-7	TRBD2	NA	TRBV10-3
CASSLGGGSSGNTIYF	TGTGCCAGCAGCTTAGGGGGGGGTTCCTCTGGAAACACCATATATTTT	TRBJ1-3	NA	many	TRBV7-8
CASRVDRDTGELFF	TGTGCCAGCCGTGTGGACAGGGACACCGGGGAGCTGTTTTTT	TRBJ2-2	TRBD1	few	TRBV6-4
CASSLRGGDGTGELFF	TGTGCCAGCAGCTTACGGGGGGGCGATGGCACCGGGGAGCTGTTTTTT	TRBJ2-2	TRBD2	few	TRBV7-9
CARSQQGKAAFF	TGTGCCAGGAGTCAACAGGGAAAGGCAGCTTTCTTT	TRBJ1-1	NA	few	TRBV11-2
CASSQGTGMHQETQYF	TGTGCCAGCAGCCAGGGGACAGGGATGCACCAAGAGACCCAGTACTTC	TRBJ2-5	TRBD1	few	TRBV11-2
CASSFSGNYNSPLHF	TGCGCCAGCAGCTTTAGCGGCAACTATAATTCACCCCTCCACTTT	TRBJ1-6	NA	NA	TRBV5-1
CATGTFGTVNTEAFF	TGTGCCACCGGAACTTTCGGGACCGTGAACACTGAAGCTTTCTTT	TRBJ1-1	NA	many	TRBV24-1
CASSAGTARNEKLFF	TGTGCCAGCAGCGCCGGGACCGCAAGAAATGAAAAACTGTTTTTT	TRBJ1-4	NA	NA	TRBV7-6
CASSLTSGAYQYF	TGTGCCAGCAGCTTGACTAGCGGGGCGTACCAGTACTTC	TRBJ2-5	TRBD2	NA	TRBV7-2
CSANRAGFKEKLFF	TGCAGTGCGAATCGGGCAGGTTTTAAGGAAAAACTGTTTTTT	TRBJ1-4	NA	NA	TRBV20-1
CANGGETQYF	TGTGCCAACGGGGGGGAGACCCAGTACTTC	TRBJ2-5	TRBD2	NA	TRBV10-3
CASSLVAPNQETQYF	TGTGCCAGCAGCTTGGTGGCGCCGAACCAAGAGACCCAGTACTTC	TRBJ2-5	NA	NA	TRBV7-9
CATSSPGTGGRETQYF	TGTGCCACCAGCAGTCCTGGGACAGGGGGCCGTGAGACCCAGTACTTC	TRBJ2-5	TRBD1	NA	TRBV15
CASSFGFF	TGTGCCAGCAGCTTTGGTTTCTTT	TRBJ1-1	NA	NA	TRBV7-8
CASSLLGRQYTEAFF	TGTGCCAGCAGTCTCCTGGGGAGACAGTATACTGAAGCTTTCTTT	TRBJ1-1	NA	NA	TRBV2
CASSIRVERAPYEQYF	TGTGCCAGTAGTATAAGGGTGGAGCGGGCCCCCTACGAGCAGTACTTC	TRBJ2-7	NA	few	TRBV19
CASSLAAGGNTEAFF	TGCGCCAGCAGCTTGGCGGCAGGGGGGAACACTGAAGCTTTCTTT	TRBJ1-1	TRBD1	few	TRBV7-9
CASSLDAGTLYEQYF	TGTGCCAGCAGCTTGGACGCAGGGACTCTCTACGAGCAGTACTTC	TRBJ2-7	NA	few	TRBV5-8
CSARGWGTDGYEQYF	TGCAGTGCTAGAGGTTGGGGGACAGACGGCTACGAGCAGTACTTC	TRBJ2-7	TRBD1	NA	TRBV20-1
CASSEWGLSNYGYTF	TGTGCCAGCAGTGAATGGGGACTCTCTAACTATGGCTACACCTTC	TRBJ1-2	NA	few	TRBV2
CASSEMRFEAFF	TGTGCCAGCAGTGAGATGCGGTTCGAAGCTTTCTTT	TRBJ1-1	NA	many	TRBV2
CSVADPREKLFF	TGCAGCGTTGCAGACCCAAGGGAAAAACTGTTTTTT	TRBJ1-4	NA	NA	TRBV29-1
CASRPGQIGGYTF	TGTGCCAGCAGACCGGGACAGATCGGCGGCTACACCTTC	TRBJ1-2	TRBD1	few	TRBV7-2
CASARNTIYF	TGTGCGTCGGCCCGAAACACCATATATTTT	TRBJ1-3	NA	many	TRBV19
CASSLDRGRPQHF	TGTGCCAGCAGCTTAGACCGGGGTCGGCCCCAGCATTTT	TRBJ1-5	NA	NA	TRBV7-2
CASSSLGDSYGYTF	TGTGCCAGCAGTTCCTTGGGGGACTCCTATGGCTACACCTTC	TRBJ1-2	NA	NA	TRBV24-1
CSASLLGVGYGYTF	TGCAGTGCTAGCCTCTTGGGGGTGGGCTATGGCTACACCTTC	TRBJ1-2	NA	few	TRBV20-1
CSVERGYEKLFF	TGCAGCGTTGAACGGGGATATGAAAAACTGTTTTTT	TRBJ1-4	NA	NA	TRBV29-1
CASSNMGMNTEAFF	TGCGCCAGCAGCAACATGGGCATGAACACTGAAGCTTTCTTT	TRBJ1-1	NA	NA	TRBV5-1
CASSLDEANYGYTF	TGCGCCAGCAGCTTGGACGAAGCTAACTATGGCTACACCTTC	TRBJ1-2	NA	few	TRBV5-1
CATSRTEYGYTF	TGTGCCACCAGCCGGACTGAATATGGCTACACCTTC	TRBJ1-2	NA	many	TRBV24-1
CASSLNLGYDYEQYF	TGTGCCAGCAGCTTAAACTTGGGTTATGACTACGAGCAGTACTTC	TRBJ2-7	NA	many	TRBV7-2
CASKGPGNTIYF	TGTGCCAGCAAGGGACCTGGAAACACCATATATTTT	TRBJ1-3	NA	NA	TRBV9
CASSPDPDRGGYTF	TGTGCCAGCAGTCCGGACCCCGACAGGGGCGGCTACACCTTC	TRBJ1-2	TRBD1	NA	TRBV6-1
CASSPTGWENQPQHF	TGTGCCAGCAGCCCGACAGGGTGGGAGAATCAGCCCCAGCATTTT	TRBJ1-5	TRBD1	many	TRBV7-8
CASTLSGGANQPQHF	TGTGCCAGTACCTTATCGGGGGGAGCAAATCAGCCCCAGCATTTT	TRBJ1-5	NA	few	TRBV19
CASTLGGSYGYTF	TGTGCCAGCACACTAGGGGGCAGCTATGGCTACACCTTC	TRBJ1-2	TRBD1	few	TRBV7-9
CSARESGRARSYEQYF	TGCAGTGCTAGAGAAAGCGGGAGGGCCAGATCCTACGAGCAGTACTTC	TRBJ2-7	TRBD2	NA	TRBV20-1
CASSLNSGSYTYEQYF	TGCGCCAGCAGCTTAAATAGCGGGAGCTACACATACGAGCAGTACTTC	TRBJ2-7	TRBD2	NA	TRBV5-1
CASSQGGGLNTEAFF	TGTGCCAGCAGCCAAGGGGGAGGATTGAACACTGAAGCTTTCTTT	TRBJ1-1	NA	many	TRBV7-9
CASSLTVGNTGELFF	TGTGCCAGCAGCTTAACAGTAGGAAACACCGGGGAGCTGTTTTTT	TRBJ2-2	NA	NA	TRBV7-8
CASSRQGVGTQYF	TGTGCCAGCAGTCGGCAGGGTGTAGGGACCCAGTACTTC	TRBJ2-5	NA	few	TRBV12-3/TRBV12-4
CAGSLQGGEQYF	TGTGCCGGCAGTCTACAGGGAGGCGAGCAGTACTTC	TRBJ2-7	NA	NA	TRBV6-5